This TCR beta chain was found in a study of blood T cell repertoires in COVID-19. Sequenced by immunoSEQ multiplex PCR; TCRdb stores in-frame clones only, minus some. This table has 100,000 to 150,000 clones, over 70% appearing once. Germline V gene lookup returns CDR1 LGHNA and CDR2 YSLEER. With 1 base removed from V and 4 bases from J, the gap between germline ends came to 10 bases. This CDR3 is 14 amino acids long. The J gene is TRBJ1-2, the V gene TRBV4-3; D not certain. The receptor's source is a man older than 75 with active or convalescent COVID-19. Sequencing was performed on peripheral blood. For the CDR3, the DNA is TGCGCCAGCAGCCAAGGGGAGGGTAGCTATGGCTACACCTTC. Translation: CASSQGEGSYGYTF.